This T cell receptor (beta chain) was captured in a study of T-cell reconstitution after alpha-beta-depleted transplantation in children. Unique molecular identifiers tagged the TCRbeta library. Via MiXCR, TCRdb re-called the PCR reads, giving one row per CDR3 protein. This sample has 200,000 to 300,000 distinct CDR3 sequences, with 12% found just once. This clonotype was observed many times. This receptor was identified in a human donor who donated a stem cell graft to a child with acute lymphoblastic leukemia. The sequenced sample was PBMCs from the stem cell graft donor, obtained from the stem cell graft.

The CDR3 nucleotides read TGTGCCAGCCACCAAGCGGGCAGCCGGCAGTTCTTC. It encodes CASHQAGSRQFF. This chain connects TRBV28 to TRBJ2-1; tentative D call: TRBD2 (6 bases). V shed 8 bases and J shed 12 bases, with 17 bases lying between them. The CDR3 has 12 amino acids. Germline CDR1 and CDR2: MDHEN and SYDVKM.